The clone carrying this T cell receptor beta chain came up many times. The time point here: sample taken at primary tumor resection. Unsorted whole RNA from tumor, nontumor lung or frozen PBMC underwent sequencing. This entry comes from a study of spatial heterogeneity in lung cancer. Germline loops: CDR1 SGHNT, CDR2 YYREEE (reference sequence). V lost 4 bases to trimming and J lost 6 bases, with 10 bases between them. This CDR3 is built from 13 residues. Each CDR3 protein gets one entry after TCRdb re-called the 5' RACE reads with MiXCR. The table shows more than 9,000 distinct CDR3 sequences, with approximately 6.2% occurring only once.

The sample was normal lung tissue next to the tumor, taken at surgery. The chain carries TRBV5-4 and TRBJ2-2; D remains unclear. The receptor was derived from a male donor with early-stage non-small cell lung cancer. CDR3 nucleotide sequence: TGTGCCAGCAGCCTAAAGGATTCCGGGGAGCTGTTTTTT. It codes for CASSLKDSGELFF.